Listed below are T cell receptor beta chains from one sample, sequenced in a study of blood T cells in healthy people across ages. Using its own MiXCR run on the 5' RACE reads, TCRdb lists one record per CDR3 protein. Of 650,000 to 950,000 distinct CDR3 sequences in the sample, approximately 48% were seen once. Sequencing was performed on blood. The receptors shown here come from a man in his 60s in good health. The CDR3 runs from the conserved cysteine through the conserved F or W. The D gene is left open where the match is weak. The size field is filled for only some rows; it gives once, few, many or a size class.

TRBV4-3	-	-	TRBJ2-2	CASSQEARTGELFF	TGCGCCAGCAGCCAAGAAGCAAGGACCGGGGAGCTGTTTTTT
TRBV7-2	-	-	TRBJ2-3	CASSLQVGATDTQYF	TGTGCCAGCAGCTTACAGGTGGGAGCCACAGATACGCAGTATTTT
TRBV13	-	TRBD2	TRBJ2-1	CASSSTSVEQFF	TGTGCCAGCAGCTCCACTAGCGTCGAGCAGTTCTTC
TRBV5-6	-	-	TRBJ2-7	CASSLKALRSSYEQYF	TGTGCCAGCAGCTTGAAGGCCCTCAGGAGCTCCTACGAGCAGTACTTC
TRBV11-2	few	TRBD2	TRBJ2-1	CASSPRTSGGYSYEQFF	TGTGCCAGCAGCCCCCGGACTAGCGGGGGCTATTCCTATGAGCAGTTCTTC
TRBV9	-	TRBD2	TRBJ2-1	CASSVGDSGGYNEQFF	TGTGCCAGCAGCGTAGGTGATAGCGGGGGATACAATGAGCAGTTCTTC
TRBV11-1	once	-	TRBJ2-2	CASSPVLDGELFF	TGTGCCAGCAGCCCCGTGCTAGACGGGGAGCTGTTTTTT
TRBV7-2	-	TRBD1	TRBJ2-1	CASSLVGTGSETQFF	TGTGCCAGCAGCTTAGTGGGGACAGGGTCAGAGACCCAGTTCTTC
TRBV20-1	-	-	TRBJ1-5	CSALPEGHVQPQHF	TGCAGTGCTCTCCCGGAAGGGCACGTTCAGCCCCAGCATTTT
TRBV20-1	-	-	TRBJ2-3	CSARDGQRAPTDTQYF	TGCAGTGCTAGAGATGGCCAGCGGGCCCCCACAGATACGCAGTATTTT
TRBV29-1	few	TRBD1	TRBJ2-5	CSAGGQGETKYF	TGCAGCGCGGGGGGACAGGGGGAGACCAAGTACTTC
TRBV15	few	TRBD2	TRBJ2-1	CATSRDPSLASENEQFF	TGTGCCACCAGCAGAGATCCCTCACTAGCGAGCGAGAATGAGCAGTTCTTC
TRBV20-1	-	-	TRBJ1-5	CSAGQMGGNQPQHF	TGCAGTGCAGGACAGATGGGCGGGAATCAGCCCCAGCATTTT
TRBV29-1	-	-	TRBJ1-2	CSVVGGSNYGYTF	TGCAGCGTGGTCGGGGGCAGTAACTATGGCTACACCTTC
TRBV24-1	few	TRBD1	TRBJ2-5	CATSDTGQGKETQYF	TGTGCCACCAGTGATACAGGACAGGGAAAAGAGACCCAGTACTTC
TRBV20-1	-	-	TRBJ2-5	CSARPGQETQYF	TGCAGTGCTCGGCCTGGCCAAGAGACCCAGTACTTC
TRBV5-6	-	TRBD1	TRBJ1-2	CASSLAAQGIYGYTF	TGTGCCAGCAGCTTGGCCGCACAGGGGATCTATGGCTACACCTTC
TRBV20-1	-	-	TRBJ1-5	CSATGRGSQPQHF	TGCAGTGCTACAGGGCGCGGTTCCCAGCCCCAGCATTTT
TRBV27	-	-	TRBJ2-5	CASSLVWNVQETQYF	TGTGCCAGCAGCCTCGTCTGGAACGTACAAGAGACCCAGTACTTC
TRBV12-3/TRBV12-4	few	-	TRBJ2-1	CASSFRDASYNEQFF	TGTGCCAGCAGTTTCAGGGACGCCTCCTACAATGAGCAGTTCTTC
TRBV4-3	few	-	TRBJ1-6	CASSNRDISSPLHF	TGCGCCAGCAGCAACCGGGACATAAGTTCACCCCTCCACTTT
TRBV7-2	-	TRBD1	TRBJ1-2	CASSPSGQGSYGYTF	TGTGCCAGCAGCCCCTCGGGACAGGGGTCCTATGGCTACACCTTC
TRBV27	-	TRBD2	TRBJ2-1	CASSRLAGFNEQFF	TGTGCCAGCAGCCGACTAGCGGGGTTCAATGAGCAGTTCTTC
TRBV18	few	-	TRBJ2-4	CASADSLAKNIQYF	TGTGCCAGTGCGGACTCGTTAGCCAAAAACATTCAGTACTTC
TRBV2	few	-	TRBJ2-5	CASGPGTEQYF	TGTGCCAGCGGGCCAGGGACTGAGCAGTACTTC
TRBV20-1	-	-	TRBJ1-6	CSARDQRNSPLHF	TGCAGTGCTAGAGATCAACGGAATTCACCCCTCCACTTT
TRBV7-3	-	-	TRBJ1-1	CASSSTRGRMTEAFF	TGTGCCAGCAGCTCCACCAGAGGTAGAATGACTGAAGCTTTCTTT
TRBV5-6	-	-	TRBJ2-3	CASSLVPGLYRDTQYF	TGTGCCAGCAGCTTGGTTCCGGGACTTTATCGAGATACGCAGTATTTT
TRBV2	-	-	TRBJ2-7	CASSPHFREASYEQYF	TGTGCCAGCAGCCCCCATTTTAGGGAGGCCTCCTACGAGCAGTACTTC
TRBV5-1	many	-	TRBJ2-7	CASSLDDRYEQYF	TGCGCCAGCAGCTTGGATGACCGCTACGAGCAGTACTTC
TRBV4-3	-	TRBD2	TRBJ2-1	CASSQVSGGSYNEQFF	TGCGCCAGCAGCCAAGTTTCGGGGGGCTCCTACAATGAGCAGTTCTTC
TRBV20-1	few	TRBD1	TRBJ2-7	CSASRRDRGQYEQYF	TGCAGTGCTAGCCGCCGGGACAGGGGGCAATACGAGCAGTACTTC
TRBV20-1	-	TRBD1	TRBJ1-2	CSARVRDRDRSNYGYTF	TGCAGTGCTAGAGTTAGGGACCGGGACAGGAGTAACTATGGCTACACCTTC
TRBV7-2	-	-	TRBJ2-7	CASSLYSESYEQYF	TGTGCCAGCAGCTTATATAGTGAATCCTACGAGCAGTACTTC
TRBV9	once	TRBD1	TRBJ2-2	CASSVGTGGAGELFF	TGTGCCAGCAGCGTCGGGACAGGGGGGGCCGGGGAGCTGTTTTTT
TRBV20-1	-	TRBD1	TRBJ1-1	CSLDRGTEAFF	TGCAGCCTCGACAGGGGGACTGAAGCTTTCTTT
TRBV7-9	few	TRBD2	TRBJ2-1	CASSFSGLAGAGEQFF	TGTGCCAGCAGCTTTTCCGGACTAGCGGGGGCAGGGGAGCAGTTCTTC
TRBV5-1	few	TRBD1	TRBJ1-6	CASSEGQGGGNSPLHF	TGCGCCAGCAGCGAGGGACAGGGCGGTGGTAATTCACCCCTCCACTTT
TRBV11-2	-	TRBD1	TRBJ2-7	CASSTTGVLYEQYF	TGTGCCAGCAGCACGACAGGGGTCCTCTACGAGCAGTACTTC
TRBV12-3/TRBV12-4	-	-	TRBJ1-1	CASSSPPGGTEAFF	TGTGCCAGCAGTTCACCGCCTGGCGGGACTGAAGCTTTCTTT
TRBV12-3/TRBV12-4	-	TRBD1	TRBJ2-7	CASGYRGTGSSYEQYF	TGTGCCAGCGGGTATCGAGGGACAGGGAGCTCCTACGAGCAGTACTTC
TRBV5-1	-	TRBD2	TRBJ2-3	CASNSGGPDTQYF	TGCGCCAGTAATAGCGGGGGGCCCGATACGCAGTATTTT
TRBV3-1	few	-	TRBJ1-2	CASSHGLVPYGYTF	TGTGCCAGCAGCCACGGACTCGTCCCCTATGGCTACACCTTC
TRBV12-3/TRBV12-4	-	TRBD2	TRBJ2-7	CASATSGSYEQYF	TGTGCCAGCGCGACTAGCGGTTCCTACGAGCAGTACTTC
TRBV30	-	-	TRBJ2-7	CAWSGRSSYEQYF	TGTGCCTGGAGTGGCAGGAGTTCCTACGAGCAGTACTTC
TRBV12-3/TRBV12-4	-	TRBD1	TRBJ2-7	CASSFPSGQGAYEQYF	TGTGCCAGCAGTTTCCCCTCGGGACAGGGGGCCTACGAGCAGTACTTC